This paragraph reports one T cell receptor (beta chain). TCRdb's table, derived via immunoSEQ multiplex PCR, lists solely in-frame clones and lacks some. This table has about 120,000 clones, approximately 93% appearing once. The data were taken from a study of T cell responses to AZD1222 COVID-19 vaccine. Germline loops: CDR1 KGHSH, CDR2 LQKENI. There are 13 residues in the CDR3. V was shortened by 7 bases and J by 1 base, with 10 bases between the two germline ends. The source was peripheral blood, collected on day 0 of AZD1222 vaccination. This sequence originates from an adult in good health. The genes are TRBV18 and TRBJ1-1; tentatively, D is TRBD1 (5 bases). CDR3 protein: CASFGGENTEAFF. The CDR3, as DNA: TGTGCCAGCTTTGGGGGAGAGAACACTGAAGCTTTCTTT.